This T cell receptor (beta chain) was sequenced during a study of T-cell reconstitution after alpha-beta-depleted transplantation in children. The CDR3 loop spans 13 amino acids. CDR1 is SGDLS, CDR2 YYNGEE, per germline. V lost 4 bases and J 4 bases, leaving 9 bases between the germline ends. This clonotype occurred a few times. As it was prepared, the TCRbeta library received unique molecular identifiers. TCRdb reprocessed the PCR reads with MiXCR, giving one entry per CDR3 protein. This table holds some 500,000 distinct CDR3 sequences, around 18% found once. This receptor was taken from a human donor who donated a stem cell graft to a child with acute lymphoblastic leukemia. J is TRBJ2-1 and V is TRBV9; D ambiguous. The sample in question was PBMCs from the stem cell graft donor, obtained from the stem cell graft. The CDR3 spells CASSPKWYNEQFF. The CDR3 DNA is TGTGCCAGCAGCCCAAAATGGTACAATGAGCAGTTCTTC.